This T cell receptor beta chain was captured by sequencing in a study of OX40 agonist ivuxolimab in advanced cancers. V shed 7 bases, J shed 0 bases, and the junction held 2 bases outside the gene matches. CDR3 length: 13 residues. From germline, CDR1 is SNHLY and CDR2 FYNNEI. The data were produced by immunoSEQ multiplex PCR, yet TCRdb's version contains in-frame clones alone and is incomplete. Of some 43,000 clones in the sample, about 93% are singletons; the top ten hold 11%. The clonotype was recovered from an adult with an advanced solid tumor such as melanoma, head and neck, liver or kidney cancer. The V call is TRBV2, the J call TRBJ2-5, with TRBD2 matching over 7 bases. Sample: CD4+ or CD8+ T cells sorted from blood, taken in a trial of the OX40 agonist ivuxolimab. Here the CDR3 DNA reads TGTGCCAGCACTGGGACTAACCAAGAGACCCAGTACTTC. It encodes CASTGTNQETQYF.